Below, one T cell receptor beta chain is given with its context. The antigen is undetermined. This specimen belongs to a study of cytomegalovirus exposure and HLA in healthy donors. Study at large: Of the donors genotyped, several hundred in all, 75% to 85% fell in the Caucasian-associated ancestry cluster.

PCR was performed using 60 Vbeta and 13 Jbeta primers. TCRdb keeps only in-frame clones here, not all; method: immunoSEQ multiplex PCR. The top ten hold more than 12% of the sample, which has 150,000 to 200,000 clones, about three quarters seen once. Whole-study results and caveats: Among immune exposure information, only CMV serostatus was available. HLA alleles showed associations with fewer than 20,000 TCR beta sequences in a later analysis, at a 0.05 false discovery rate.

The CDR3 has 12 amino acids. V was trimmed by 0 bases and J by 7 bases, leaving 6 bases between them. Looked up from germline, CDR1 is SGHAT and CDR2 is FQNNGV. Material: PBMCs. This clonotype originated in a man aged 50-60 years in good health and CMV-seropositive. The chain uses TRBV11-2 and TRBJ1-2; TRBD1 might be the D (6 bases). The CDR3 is CASSLEGAGYTF. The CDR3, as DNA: TGTGCCAGCAGCTTAGAGGGGGCTGGCTACACCTTC.